These 12 T cell receptor beta chains came from one sample sequenced in a study of control samples from healthy donors and cancer patients. Using immunoSEQ multiplex PCR, the repertoire was profiled, and TCRdb retains in-frame clones only, with some absent. The sample carries 110,000 or so clones, 70% to 85% recorded once. Sequencing used blood. Receptor source: a man aged 18-30 years in good health.

The J gene is TRBJ2-7, the V gene TRBV6-6, with 7 positions matching TRBD1. J gave up 6 bases and V 2 bases, and 7 bases lay outside the gene matches. CDR3 length equals 14 residues. In germline, CDR1 is MNHNY, CDR2 SVGAGI (reference sequence). The CDR3 DNA sequence: TGTGCCAGCAGTTACGGGGACAGCCAGGCCGAGCAGTACGTC. It yields the protein CASSYGDSQAEQYV.

The chain combines TRBV9 with TRBJ1-2; D call uncertain. The CDR3 contains 14 residues. Looked up from germline, CDR1 is SGDLS and CDR2 is YYNGEE. Trimming pared 1 base from V and 10 bases from J, leaving 17 bases between. The CDR3 protein is CASSVNSLDGPYTF. The CDR3 DNA sequence: TGTGCCAGCAGCGTAAACTCTCTCGACGGGCCCTACACCTTC.

About this clone itself: This CDR3 is also generated by other DNA sequences in the sample. CDR3 nucleotide sequence: TGCGCCAGCAGCTCTCGGACAGGGGAGACCCAGTACTTC. This sequence encodes CASSSRTGETQYF. V gene TRBV5-1 combines with J gene TRBJ2-5; TRBD1 matches at 8 bases. Germline loops: CDR1 SGHRS, CDR2 YFSETQ. This CDR3 spans 13 amino acids. J was trimmed by 5 bases and V by 3 bases; bases with no gene match: 3.

This clone was detected once. The chain carries TRBV11-3 and TRBJ2-2, with TRBD1 as a possible D gene (6 bases). CDR1 SGHNT and CDR2 YENEEA come from the germline V gene. The CDR3 is 14 residues long. The CDR3 DNA follows: TGTGCTCCCAGGGGTGCAGGCAACACCGGGGAGCTGTTTTTT. Translation gives CAPRGAGNTGELFF.

The chain couples TRBV28 to TRBJ1-2; D is ambiguous. Trimming shortened V by 3 bases and J by 7 bases, and 6 bases separated the two germline ends. Germline V gene sequence: CDR1 MDHEN, CDR2 SYDVKM. CDR3 length: 11 amino acids. The chain's CDR3 is CASSFRVGYTF. In DNA, the CDR3 is TGTGCCAGCAGTTTTCGGGTTGGCTACACCTTC.

The genes are TRBV5-1 and TRBJ1-1, with no clear D. This CDR3 has 14 residues. Trimming cost V 1 base and J 4 bases, with 11 bases left between them. The germline V gene has CDR1 SGHRS and CDR2 YFSETQ. The CDR3 DNA reads TGCGCCAGCAGCTTGCGCGGGGAAGGCACTGAAGCTTTCTTT. Protein: CASSLRGEGTEAFF.

This clone was seen a handful of times. The chain is built from TRBV15 and TRBJ2-3; the D gene is possibly TRBD2 (6 bases). CDR3 size: 15 residues. The V end lost 1 base, the J end lost 1 base, and 9 bases lay between the germline ends. The germline gives CDR1 LNHNV, CDR2 YYDKDF (reference sequence). The CDR3 protein is CATSRAGERTDTQYF. The CDR3 coding sequence is TGTGCCACCAGCAGAGCGGGGGAGCGCACAGATACGCAGTATTTT.

V usage is TRBV7-2 and J usage is TRBJ2-2, with TRBD1 matching 10 bases. Per germline, CDR1 SGHTA and CDR2 FQGNSA. V lost 6 bases and J lost 2; bases outside the gene matches: 3. This CDR3 has 15 residues. DNA for the CDR3: TGTGCCAGCAGGGGGGACAGGGGAAACACCGGGGAGCTGTTTTTT. Encoded protein: CASRGDRGNTGELFF. Combining the CDR3 with reference TRBV7-2 and TRBJ2-2 gives the whole variable domain GAGVSQSPSNKVTEKGKDVELRCDPISGHTALYWYRQSLGQGLEFLIYFQGNSAPDKSGLPSDRFSAERTGGSVSTLTIQRTQQEDSAVYLCASRGDRGNTGELFFGEGSRLTVL.

The chain links TRBV27 to TRBJ2-7; D gene unclear. V lost 6 bases to trimming and J lost 2 bases, with 11 bases between them. Germline loops: CDR1 MNHEY, CDR2 SMNVEV (reference sequence). The CDR3 is 13 amino acids. In nucleotides, the CDR3 is TGTGCCAGCAGGGGGATAGGAACCTACGAGCAGTACTTC. It is translated as CASRGIGTYEQYF.

This chain joins TRBV2 and TRBJ2-6, with D uncertain. V was clipped by 3 bases and J by 0 bases, with 6 bases between them. CDR1 is SNHLY, CDR2 FYNNEI, per germline. The CDR3 spans 15 residues. As DNA, the CDR3 is TGTGCCAGCAGTGATATGGACTCTGGGGCCAACGTCCTGACTTTC. Translating it yields CASSDMDSGANVLTF.

The V gene is TRBV18, the J gene TRBJ1-1; D is possibly TRBD1 (5 bases). V was clipped by 1 base and J by 0 bases, with 9 bases between them. The CDR3 consists of 15 residues. Germline loops: CDR1 KGHSH, CDR2 LQKENI. CDR3 residues: CASSPLDSMNTEAFF. DNA of the CDR3: TGTGCCAGCTCACCACTCGACAGCATGAACACTGAAGCTTTCTTT.

This chain uses TRBV24-1 with TRBJ2-3, with 10 bases lining up with TRBD2. Germline V gives CDR1 KGHDR, CDR2 SFDVKD. V shed 7 bases and J 2 bases; nucleotides not matched to a gene: 5. CDR3 length: 15 residues. The CDR3 here is CATRDSGGATDTQYF. The CDR3 bases are TGTGCCACCAGAGACAGCGGGGGGGCCACAGATACGCAGTATTTT.